Below, 6 T cell receptor beta chains from the same sample are listed, as sequenced in a study of technical replicates of blood from a handful of donors. Profiling relied on immunoSEQ multiplex PCR, and the TCRdb table lists in-frame clones only, not all of them. The table shows approximately 82,000 clones, with 94% occurring only once. Sequencing was carried out using T cells isolated from PBMCs. The receptor source for this set is a human donor in good health.

The chain recombines TRBV5-4 with TRBJ2-3, with 8 bases aligning to TRBD2. The CDR3 totals 15 residues. Germline V CDR1 and CDR2: SGHNT, YYREEE (reference sequence). Unmatched junction bases numbered 8, after V lost 3 bases and J lost 5 bases. CDR3 loop: CASSYTSGGVDTQYF. As DNA, the CDR3 is TGTGCCAGCAGCTATACTAGCGGAGGAGTAGATACGCAGTATTTT. Combining the CDR3 with reference TRBV5-4 and TRBJ2-3 gives the whole variable domain ETGVTQSPTHLIKTRGQQVTLRCSSQSGHNTVSWYQQALGQGPQFIFQYYREEENGRGNFPPRFSGLQFPNYSSELNVNALELDDSALYLCASSYTSGGVDTQYFGPGTRLTVL.

This clone was recorded a few times. The CDR3 DNA sequence: TGTGCCTGGAGTGTACTGGTATCGAACACTGAAGCTTTCTTT. Protein: CAWSVLVSNTEAFF. The gene calls are TRBV30 and TRBJ1-1; D unclear. This CDR3 has 14 residues. Germline V CDR1 and CDR2: GTSNPN, SVGIG (reference sequence). Deletions cut 0 bases from V and 1 base from J, with 9 bases between.

The chain uses TRBV11-3 and TRBJ1-4; tentatively, D is TRBD1 (5 bases). The CDR3 is made up of 14 amino acids. V gave up 6 bases and J gave up 2 bases, with 10 bases separating them. Germline V gives CDR1 SGHNT, CDR2 YENEEA. CDR3 region: CASSSGVTNEKLFF. CDR3 nucleotides: TGTGCCAGCAGTTCGGGGGTGACTAATGAAAAACTGTTTTTT.

The chain has TRBV13 and TRBJ1-3; D is possibly TRBD1 (5 bases). Germline loops: CDR1 PRHDT, CDR2 FYEKMQ (reference sequence). The CDR3 contains 16 residues. The V end lost 4 bases, the J end lost 2 bases, and 15 bases lay between the germline ends. For the CDR3, the DNA is TGTGCCAGCAGCTCCTTTTCTGCAGGGACTGGAAACACCATATATTTT. Its translation is CASSSFSAGTGNTIYF. Variable domain in full (rest from reference TRBV13 and TRBJ1-3): AAGVIQSPRHLIKEKRETATLKCYPIPRHDTVYWYQQGPGQDPQFLISFYEKMQSDKGSIPDRFSAQQFSDYHSELNMSSLELGDSALYFCASSSFSAGTGNTIYFGEGSWLTVV.

V is TRBV6-4 and J is TRBJ1-5; 8 nucleotides match TRBD1. This CDR3 has 14 amino acids. The V gene end was trimmed by 10 bases and the J gene end by 2 bases; junction bases not matched to a gene: 7. CDR1 MRHNA and CDR2 SNTAGT come from the germline V gene. CDR3 loop: CAKTRTGCNQPQHF. The CDR3 DNA follows: TGTGCCAAAACCCGGACAGGGTGCAATCAGCCCCAGCATTTT.

V and J are TRBV7-9 and TRBJ2-6, with D unresolved. The CDR3 is 16 amino acids. The V end was cut by 3 bases, the J end by 0 bases, with 9 bases between. CDR1 and CDR2 (germline): SEHNR, FQNEAQ (reference sequence). The CDR3 loop is CASSLGMSSGANVLTF. The CDR3 nucleotides are TGTGCCAGCAGCTTGGGCATGTCCTCTGGGGCCAACGTCCTGACTTTC.